This T cell receptor (beta chain) was retrieved from a study of vaccination effects on CD4 cells after COVID-19. Across the whole study: Each person got two doses of an mRNA SARS-CoV-2 vaccine, BNT162b2 or mRNA-1273.

Repertoires were generated with immunoSEQ multiplex PCR, while TCRdb's copy carries only in-frame clones and drops some. The sample includes over 45,000 clones, under 70% of them seen just once. Regarding this clone: Its antigen is not known.

Expansion with viral peptide pools was applied to antigen-specific CD4+ T cells by the ViraFEST assay prior to sequencing. CD4+ T cells were isolated after less than 12 days of culture. According to the study, vaccine recipients showed no prior SARS-CoV-2 infection and negative nucleocapsid antibodies. Culturing of a few million PBMC per well took place with around 9.6 IU/ml IL-2 and around 10 ug/ml peptides. The authors replaced half the medium with IL-2 medium on days 3 and 7. The origin of this receptor is a human donor who received a COVID-19 vaccine. The specimen comprised CD4+ T cells from PBMCs cultured with SARS-CoV-2 spike peptides, sampled before COVID-19 vaccination.

CDR3 sequence (DNA): TGCGCCAGCAGCCAAGGAGGCCACAGTTTCTACGAGCAGTACTTC. It yields the protein CASSQGGHSFYEQYF. The chain uses TRBV4-3 and TRBJ2-7; D is uncertain. The germline V gene has CDR1 LGHNA and CDR2 YSLEER. The CDR3 contains 15 residues. The V gene lost 1 base and the J gene lost 3 bases, with 13 bases spanning the gap.